This T cell receptor beta chain came from a study of cytomegalovirus exposure and HLA in healthy donors. General study points: The study had only CMV serostatus as immune exposure information. Reports indicated that the classifier achieved high specificity and sensitivity in diagnosing cytomegalovirus status. The authors judged a highly shared variant cluster likely a sequencing artifact.

Germline lookup yields CDR1 SGHDT and CDR2 YYEEEE. Trimming stripped 4 bases from V and 4 bases from J, with 11 bases between. This CDR3 is 13 amino acids long. 60 Vbeta and 13 Jbeta primers were used in PCR. Here immunoSEQ multiplex PCR was the method, and the copy in TCRdb shows in-frame clones only, minus some. The sample carries about 78,000 clones, nearly 80% recorded once. For this clone: Its antigen is unknown.

The gene calls are TRBV5-6 and TRBJ1-2; D possibly corresponds to TRBD1 (6 bases). The sample comprised PBMCs. This receptor was taken from a woman aged 50 to 60 in good health and CMV-seropositive. The CDR3 reads CASSRDMIYGYTF. The CDR3 DNA reads TGTGCCAGCAGCCGGGACATGATCTATGGCTACACCTTC. Full variable domain (remainder filled in from reference TRBV5-6 and TRBJ1-2): DAGVTQSPTHLIKTRGQQVTLRCSPKSGHDTVSWYQQALGQGPQFIFQYYEEEERQRGNFPDRFSGHQFPNYSSELNVNALLLGDSALYLCASSRDMIYGYTFGSGTRLTVV.